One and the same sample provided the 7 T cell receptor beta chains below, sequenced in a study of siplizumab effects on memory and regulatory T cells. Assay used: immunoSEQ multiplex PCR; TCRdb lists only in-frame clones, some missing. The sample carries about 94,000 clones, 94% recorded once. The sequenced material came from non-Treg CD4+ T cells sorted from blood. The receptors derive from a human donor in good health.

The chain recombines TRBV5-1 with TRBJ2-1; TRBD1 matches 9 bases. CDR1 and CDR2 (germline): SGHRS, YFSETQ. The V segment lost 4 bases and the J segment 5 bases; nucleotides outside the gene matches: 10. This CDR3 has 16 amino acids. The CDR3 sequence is CASSQGDRAGDNEQFF. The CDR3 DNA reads TGCGCCAGCAGCCAGGGGGACAGGGCGGGCGACAATGAGCAGTTCTTC.

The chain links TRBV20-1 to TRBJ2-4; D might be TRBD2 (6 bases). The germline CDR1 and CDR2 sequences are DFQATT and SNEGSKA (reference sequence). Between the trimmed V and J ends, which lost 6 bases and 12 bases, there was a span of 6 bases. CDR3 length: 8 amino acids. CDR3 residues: CSAGGQYF. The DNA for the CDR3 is TGCAGTGCGGGAGGTCAGTACTTC.

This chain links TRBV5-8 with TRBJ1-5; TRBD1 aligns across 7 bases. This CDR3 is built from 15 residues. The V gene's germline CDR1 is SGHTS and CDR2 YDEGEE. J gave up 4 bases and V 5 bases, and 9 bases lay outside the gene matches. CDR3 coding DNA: TGTGCCAGCAGTAAGGCCGGGACAGTGAATCAGCCCCAGCATTTT. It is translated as CASSKAGTVNQPQHF.

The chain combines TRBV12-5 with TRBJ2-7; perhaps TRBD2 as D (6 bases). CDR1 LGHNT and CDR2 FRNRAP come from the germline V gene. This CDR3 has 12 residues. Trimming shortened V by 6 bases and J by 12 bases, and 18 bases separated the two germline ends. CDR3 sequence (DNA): TGTGCTAGTGGCATCTTGGGGGGTGCTACGTACTTC. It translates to CASGILGGATYF.

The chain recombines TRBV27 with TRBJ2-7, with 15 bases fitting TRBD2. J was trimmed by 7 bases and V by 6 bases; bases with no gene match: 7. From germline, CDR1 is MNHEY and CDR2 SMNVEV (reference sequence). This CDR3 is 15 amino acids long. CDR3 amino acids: CASSQGLAGGSEQYF. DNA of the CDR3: TGTGCCAGCAGCCAGGGACTAGCGGGAGGATCTGAGCAGTACTTC.

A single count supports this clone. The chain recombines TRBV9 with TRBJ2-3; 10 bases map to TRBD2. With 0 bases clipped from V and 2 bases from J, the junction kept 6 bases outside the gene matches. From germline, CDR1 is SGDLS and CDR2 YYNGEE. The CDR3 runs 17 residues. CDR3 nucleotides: TGTGCCAGCAGCGTAGATTTAGCGGGGGGCCTCACAGATACGCAGTATTTT. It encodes CASSVDLAGGLTDTQYF.

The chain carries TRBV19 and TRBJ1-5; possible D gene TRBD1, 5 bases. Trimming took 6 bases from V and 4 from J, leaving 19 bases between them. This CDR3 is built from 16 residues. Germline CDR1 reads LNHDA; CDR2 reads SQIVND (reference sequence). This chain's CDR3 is CASSLTPTALNQPQHF. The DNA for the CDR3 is TGTGCCAGTAGCCTCACCCCGACAGCGTTAAATCAGCCCCAGCATTTT.